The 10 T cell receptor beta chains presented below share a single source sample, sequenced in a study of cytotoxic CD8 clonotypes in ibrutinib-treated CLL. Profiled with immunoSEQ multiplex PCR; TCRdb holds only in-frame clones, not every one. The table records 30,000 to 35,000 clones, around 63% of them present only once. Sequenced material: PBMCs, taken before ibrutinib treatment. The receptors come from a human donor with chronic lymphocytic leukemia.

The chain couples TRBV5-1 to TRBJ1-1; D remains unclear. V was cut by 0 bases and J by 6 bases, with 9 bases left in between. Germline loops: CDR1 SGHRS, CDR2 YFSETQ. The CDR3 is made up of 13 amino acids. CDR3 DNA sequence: TGCGCCAGCAGCTTGGAAGGGCGACCTGAAGCTTTCTTT. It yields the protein CASSLEGRPEAFF.

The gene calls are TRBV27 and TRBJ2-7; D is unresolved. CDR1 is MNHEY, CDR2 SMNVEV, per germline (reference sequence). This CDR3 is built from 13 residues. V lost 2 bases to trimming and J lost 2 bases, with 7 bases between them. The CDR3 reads CASSLRSPYEQYF. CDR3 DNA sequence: TGTGCCAGCAGTTTAAGGTCTCCCTACGAGCAGTACTTC.

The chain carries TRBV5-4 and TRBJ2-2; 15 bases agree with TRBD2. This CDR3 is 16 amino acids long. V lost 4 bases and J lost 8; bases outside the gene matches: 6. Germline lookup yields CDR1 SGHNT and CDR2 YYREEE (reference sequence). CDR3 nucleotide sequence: TGTGCCAGCAGCCCCGGGACTAGCGGGGGGCAGGGGGAGCTGTTTTTT. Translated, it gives CASSPGTSGGQGELFF.

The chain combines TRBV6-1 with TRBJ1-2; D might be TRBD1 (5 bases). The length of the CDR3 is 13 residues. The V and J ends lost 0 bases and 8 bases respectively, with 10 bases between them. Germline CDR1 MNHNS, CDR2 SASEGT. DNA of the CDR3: TGTGCCAGCAGTGAAGCGACAGCTCCCGGCTACACCTTC. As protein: CASSEATAPGYTF.

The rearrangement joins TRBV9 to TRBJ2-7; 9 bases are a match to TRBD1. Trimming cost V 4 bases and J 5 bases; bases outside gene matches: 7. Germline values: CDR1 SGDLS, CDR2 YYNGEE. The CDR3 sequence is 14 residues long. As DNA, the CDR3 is TGTGCCAGCAGCAAACAGGGGGCGATGGACGAGCAGTACTTC. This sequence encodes CASSKQGAMDEQYF.

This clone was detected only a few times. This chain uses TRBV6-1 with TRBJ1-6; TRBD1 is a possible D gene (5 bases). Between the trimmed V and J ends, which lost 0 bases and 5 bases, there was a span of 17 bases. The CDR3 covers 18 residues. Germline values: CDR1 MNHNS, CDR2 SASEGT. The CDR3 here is CASSEALDTLLNNSPLHF. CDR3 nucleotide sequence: TGTGCCAGCAGTGAAGCATTGGACACACTGTTGAATAATTCACCCCTCCACTTT.

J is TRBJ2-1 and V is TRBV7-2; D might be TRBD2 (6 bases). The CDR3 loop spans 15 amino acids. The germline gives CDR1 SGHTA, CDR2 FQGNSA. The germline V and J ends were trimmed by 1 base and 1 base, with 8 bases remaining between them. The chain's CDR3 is CASSLGGTSYNEQFF. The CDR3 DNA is TGTGCCAGCAGCTTAGGGGGGACTTCCTACAATGAGCAGTTCTTC.

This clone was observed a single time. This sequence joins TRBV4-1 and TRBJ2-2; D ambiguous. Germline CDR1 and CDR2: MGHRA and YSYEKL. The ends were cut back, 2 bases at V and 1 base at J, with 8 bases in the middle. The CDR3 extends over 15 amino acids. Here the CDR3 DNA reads TGCGCCAGCAGCCAATTCGCAGGGAACACCGGGGAGCTGTTTTTT. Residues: CASSQFAGNTGELFF.

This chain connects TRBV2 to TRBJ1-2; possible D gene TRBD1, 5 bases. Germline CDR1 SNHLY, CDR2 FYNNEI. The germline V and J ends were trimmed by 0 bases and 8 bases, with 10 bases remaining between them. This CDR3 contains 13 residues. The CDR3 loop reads CASSEAEQEGYTF. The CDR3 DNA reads TGTGCCAGCAGTGAAGCGGAACAGGAAGGCTACACCTTC.

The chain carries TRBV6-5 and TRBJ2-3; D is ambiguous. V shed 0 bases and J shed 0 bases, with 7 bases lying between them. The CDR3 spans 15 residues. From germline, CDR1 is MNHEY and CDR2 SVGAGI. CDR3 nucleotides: TGTGCCAGCAGTTACTCGAGATCTAGCACAGATACGCAGTATTTT. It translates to CASSYSRSSTDTQYF.